The source of this T cell receptor (beta chain) is a study of identical twins. Study-wide results and caveats: Twins' surplus sharing was weaker for beta out-of-frame sequences. High-abundance cord blood beta clonotypes had fewer insertions; memory repertoires showed none. Model-predicted out-of-frame TCR alpha sharing fell below observed values in monozygotic twins.

This clonotype was counted at least ten times. Its cognate antigen is unknown. This CDR3 has 13 residues. V lost 6 bases and J lost 7; bases outside the gene matches: 7. Germline V gene lookup returns CDR1 DFQATT and CDR2 SNEGSKA (reference sequence). One entry per CDR3 protein, called by TCRdb with MiXCR from the 5' RACE reads. The sample consists of about 690,000 distinct CDR3 sequences, approximately 6% of them appearing once. The chain is built from TRBV20-1 and TRBJ1-5; 9 positions match TRBD1. Sequencing was done on a sample of naive T cells sorted from blood. The TCR originated in a young man in good health. In nucleotides, the CDR3 is TGCAGTGCCCGGGACAGGGTTTCCCAGCCCCAGCATTTT. Translation: CSARDRVSQPQHF.